The following is a T cell receptor (beta chain) sequence with its context. Antigen specificity is unknown. Clones were sequenced by immunoSEQ multiplex PCR, and TCRdb holds only the in-frame ones, with some missing. The sample records approximately 200,000 clones, 80% to 90% being singletons. There are 14 residues in the CDR3. Trimming took 6 bases from V and 0 from J, leaving 8 bases between them. CDR1 MDHEN and CDR2 SYDVKM come from the germline V gene. This sample was included in a study of T cell responses to AZD1222 COVID-19 vaccine. Study conclusions and caveats: Reports indicate that nearly half of spike-specific TCRs are directed at unmutated variant regions. Scientists sampled the repertoires only once the peak T cell response had passed. Baseline seropositives among AZD1222 recipients totaled only five to seven.

Specimen: peripheral blood, collected on day 0 of MenACWY control vaccination. This clonotype originated in an adult in good health. The chain employs TRBV28 and TRBJ1-4; the D is unclear. The DNA for the CDR3 is TGTGCCAGCAGCACCCCTGCAACTAATGAAAAACTGTTTTTT. Protein sequence: CASSTPATNEKLFF.